The table lists the clone carrying this T cell receptor (beta chain) with a few counts. The target antigen is unknown. The data originate from a study of radiation and T cells in renal cell carcinoma. Assay: immunoSEQ multiplex PCR; the TCRdb copy retains only in-frame clones and omits some. The sample lists 65,000 or so clones; about 80% were seen once. Overall study results and limits: Pretreatment tumor biopsies were lacking, so baseline clonotypes are unknown. From baseline, blood top tumor clonotypes peaked at 2 weeks post-radiation.

Germline lookup yields CDR1 MNHEY and CDR2 SMNVEV (reference sequence). The CDR3 covers 14 residues. V was trimmed by 7 bases and J by 8 bases, leaving 20 bases between them. Time point reported: blood 4 weeks post-SBRT, at nephrectomy. The treatment: 15 Gy SBRT to primary tumor, nephrectomy 4 weeks later. Nephrectomy followed 15 Gy stereotactic body radiation by 4 weeks. This renal cell carcinoma was of the clear cell type. This TCR was sampled from a man aged 55-75 years with renal cell carcinoma. The rearrangement uses TRBV27 and TRBJ1-2; weak D call: TRBD1 (6 bases). The sample here was blood, taken from a patient whose treatment included radiotherapy and nephrectomy. The CDR3 loop is CASTGGRLWEGYTF. The CDR3 DNA reads TGTGCCAGCACCGGGGGCCGCTTGTGGGAGGGCTACACCTTC.